This TCR beta chain stems from a study of blood T cell repertoires in COVID-19 (TCRdb year 2020). With respect to the entire study: Collaborator samples came from the United States, Italy and Spain and covered acute and convalescent phases of COVID-19. The repertoires were released in a freely available public database meant as a resource for research on the immune response to SARS-CoV-2. Samples came from the ongoing ImmuneRACE study (first 160 participants) plus 1,254 subjects from 6 global collaborators. Where HLA class I and class II types were available, the types were taken from metadata supplied by the sample provider, not from assay-based typing. Nearly every sample came with metadata listing a de-identified subject ID, COVID-19 status, age in years and sex. Subjects who had been exposed to COVID-19, were actively infected with it, or had recovered from it provided the deeply sampled blood TCRbeta repertoires that made up the dataset. The prospective study material was composed of cDNA or gDNA derived from T cells, B-cell-depleted T cells, or PBMCs. Here is what the overall study found, with its caveats: The quantity of clinical and demographic metadata differed by source and by participant and was supplied without curation.

TCRbeta CDR3 regions were amplified from genomic DNA by means of the immunoSEQ Assay, a bias-controlled multiplex PCR. The paper's data handling went like this. Nucleated cell counts per sample were estimated from amplification of reference gene primers within the assay. To quantify the absolute abundance of each unique TCRbeta CDR3 rearrangement, sequence reads were collapsed and filtered. For each sample, productive Simpson clonality was calculated as the square root of Simpson's diversity index over productive rearrangements. Imported from immuneACCESS, the table was reduced by TCRdb to in-frame sequences with V and J called. These copies leave out some clones; in studies compared against another copy, an unresolved V gene accounts for under half, and the cause of the remainder is not known. Clone size and V and J calls were adopted from that table, with D and trimming inferred from the DNA. The sample data list 120,000 to 150,000 clones, and roughly 79% of these were observed just once. Of the sample, roughly 8% falls within the top ten clones.

As regards this clone: No cognate antigen has been identified for it. The sample holds no much larger clone one base away, and base qualities are not on file.

The junction shows trimming of 2 bases on V and 5 bases on J, plus 5 bases between the germline ends. The germline V gene supplies CDR1 LGHNT and CDR2 FRNRAP. Spanning cysteine to phenylalanine, the CDR3 consists of 12 amino acids. Kept here is only the CDR3 DNA, which spans 36 bases and is read in frame from base 1. Collaborating institutions collected whole blood in K2EDTA tubes following their own protocols. For TCRbeta analysis, collaborators shipped samples as frozen whole blood, isolated PBMCs, or DNA extracted from either of those sample types. This sequence originates from a human donor with acute or convalescent COVID-19. The donor label of this sample is uncertain. This sequence uses TRBV12-5 and TRBJ2-3; tentative D gene TRBD1, with 5 bases matching. The material sequenced was peripheral blood. The nucleotides are TGTGCTAGTGGTTTGAGGGGAGATACGCAGTATTTT. This encodes CASGLRGDTQYF.